The T cell receptor beta chain under discussion was sequenced for a study of OX40 agonist ivuxolimab in advanced cancers. Concerning this clone: A read error may produce the germline difference seen at one junction end. The sample has other DNA sequences that encode this CDR3 too.

Germline-derived CDR1 and CDR2 are KGHSH and LQKENI. The CDR3 length is 16 residues. Using immunoSEQ multiplex PCR, the repertoire was profiled, and TCRdb retains in-frame clones only, with some absent. The repertoire has 70,000 to 100,000 clones, approximately 91% of them found once; the top ten carry 0.38%. V and J are TRBV18 and TRBJ1-3; D call uncertain. The specimen comprised CD4+ or CD8+ T cells sorted from blood, sampled in a trial of the OX40 agonist ivuxolimab. The receptor was derived from an adult with an advanced solid tumor such as melanoma, head and neck, liver or kidney cancer. As DNA, the CDR3 is TGCGCCAGCTCACCTGCATGGGAAGGGAGCGGAAACACCATATATTTT. This sequence encodes CASSPAWEGSGNTIYF.